Following are 12 T cell receptor beta chains from one sample sequenced in a study of blood T cell repertoires in COVID-19. TCRdb's table, derived via immunoSEQ multiplex PCR, lists solely in-frame clones and lacks some. The sample consists of roughly 300,000 clones, 65% to 90% of them appearing once. Sequencing input: PBMCs or T cells enriched from blood (not recorded which). Receptors originate from a woman aged 35 to 49 with acute COVID-19.

This clone has only a few counts. The chain uses TRBV5-1 and TRBJ2-7; 9 bases fit TRBD1. Germline V gene sequence: CDR1 SGHRS, CDR2 YFSETQ. J gave up 1 base and V 1 base, and 6 bases lay outside the gene matches. CDR3 length: 16 residues. The CDR3 DNA reads TGCGCCAGCAGCTTGAGTGCCGGGACAGGGTCCTACGAGCAGTACTTC. Its translation: CASSLSAGTGSYEQYF.

V gene TRBV19 combines with J gene TRBJ2-5; D is unresolved. CDR3 length equals 14 residues. V was cut by 1 base and J by 2 bases, with 8 bases left in between. From germline, CDR1 is LNHDA and CDR2 SQIVND (reference sequence). The CDR3 here is CASSIGARQETQYF. CDR3 nucleotide sequence: TGTGCCAGTAGTATAGGTGCTAGGCAAGAGACCCAGTACTTC. The full variable domain, completed using reference TRBV19 and TRBJ2-5, is DGGITQSPKYLFRKEGQNVTLSCEQNLNHDAMYWYRQDPGQGLRLIYYSQIVNDFQKGDIAEGYSVSREKKESFPLTVTSAQKNPTAFYLCASSIGARQETQYFGPGTRLLVL.

The gene calls are TRBV2 and TRBJ1-4; no firm D call. CDR1 is SNHLY, CDR2 FYNNEI, per germline. The ends were cut back, 8 bases at V and 8 bases at J, with 15 bases in the middle. This CDR3 contains 13 residues. CDR3 nucleotides: TGTGCCAGCGGCGGGTCCCTCGGGGAAAAACTGTTTTTT. Translated: CASGGSLGEKLFF.

This rearrangement joins TRBV18 to TRBJ1-3; D is ambiguous. CDR3 length equals 18 residues. Trimming took 2 bases from V and 0 from J, leaving 17 bases between them. Germline lookup yields CDR1 KGHSH and CDR2 LQKENI. The CDR3 sequence is CASSPSAGGPVSGNTIYF. CDR3 sequence (DNA): TGTGCCAGCTCACCATCCGCGGGCGGCCCGGTCTCTGGAAACACCATATATTTT. Based on the CDR3 plus reference TRBV18 and TRBJ1-3, the full variable domain is NAGVMQNPRHLVRRRGQEARLRCSPMKGHSHVYWYRQLPEEGLKFMVYLQKENIIDESGMPKERFSAEFPKEGPSILRIQQVVRGDSAAYFCASSPSAGGPVSGNTIYFGEGSWLTVV.

This chain joins TRBV5-4 and TRBJ2-7; 7 positions agree with TRBD1. The CDR3 covers 15 residues. After removal of 4 bases from V and 6 bases from J, the junction contained 13 bases not matched to a gene. Per germline, CDR1 SGHNT and CDR2 YYREEE (reference sequence). The CDR3 nucleotides are TGTGCCAGCAGCAGCCGGACAGGAGGCCCCTCCGAGCAGTACTTC. Translating gives CASSSRTGGPSEQYF.

This clone was counted a single time. The V call is TRBV19, the J call TRBJ1-1; 10 nucleotides agree with TRBD1. J gave up 2 bases and V 7 bases, and 13 bases lay outside the gene matches. This CDR3 region has 17 residues. The germline gives CDR1 LNHDA, CDR2 SQIVND (reference sequence). The CDR3 loop reads CASTTSRDRGRNTEAFF. CDR3 sequence (DNA): TGTGCCAGTACTACGTCCCGGGACAGGGGCCGTAACACTGAAGCTTTCTTT. The variable domain in full, with the rest retrieved from reference TRBV19 and TRBJ1-1, is DGGITQSPKYLFRKEGQNVTLSCEQNLNHDAMYWYRQDPGQGLRLIYYSQIVNDFQKGDIAEGYSVSREKKESFPLTVTSAQKNPTAFYLCASTTSRDRGRNTEAFFGQGTRLTVV.

In this sample, this clone turned up once. The V gene is TRBV29-1, the J gene TRBJ2-3; D perhaps matches TRBD2 (6 bases). CDR3 length: 14 amino acids. V was shortened by 5 bases and J by 2 bases, with 14 bases between the two germline ends. Germline CDR1 and CDR2: SQVTM and ANQGSEA. The CDR3 here is CSVLTSLDTDTQYF. The CDR3, as DNA: TGCAGCGTTTTGACTAGTCTCGACACAGATACGCAGTATTTT.

V gene TRBV7-2 combines with J gene TRBJ1-2; no reliable D call. The CDR3 totals 13 residues. Per germline, CDR1 SGHTA and CDR2 FQGNSA. With 3 bases removed from V and 4 bases from J, the gap between germline ends came to 9 bases. CDR3 sequence: CASSFNTVYGYTF. The CDR3 DNA reads TGTGCCAGCAGCTTCAACACCGTCTATGGCTACACCTTC.

This clone was seen only a few times. The chain combines TRBV7-2 with TRBJ2-2; 7 nucleotides agree with TRBD2. The CDR3 is made up of 15 amino acids. Germline assignment: CDR1 SGHTA and CDR2 FQGNSA. V shed 1 base, J shed 6 bases, and the junction held 5 bases outside the gene matches. CDR3 residues: CASSLVAGAPGELFF. The CDR3 DNA reads as TGTGCCAGCAGCTTAGTGGCGGGAGCCCCCGGGGAGCTGTTTTTT.

V and J are TRBV7-2 and TRBJ2-7, with D possibly matching TRBD2 (6 bases). The ends were cut back, 3 bases at V and 1 base at J, with 7 bases in the middle. Per germline, CDR1 SGHTA and CDR2 FQGNSA. This CDR3 region has 13 residues. The CDR3: CASSFAGSYEQYF. CDR3 nucleotides: TGTGCCAGCAGCTTTGCGGGATCCTACGAGCAGTACTTC.

The V and J genes are TRBV7-9 and TRBJ1-3; TRBD1 aligns across 9 bases. Germline V gene lookup returns CDR1 SEHNR and CDR2 FQNEAQ (reference sequence). The CDR3 loop spans 18 amino acids. J gave up 0 bases and V 5 bases, and 11 bases lay outside the gene matches. The CDR3 here is CASSHRDRATSSGNTIYF. In DNA, the CDR3 is TGTGCCAGCAGCCACCGGGACAGGGCGACGAGCTCTGGAAACACCATATATTTT. Looking up the rest from reference TRBV7-9 and TRBJ1-3 gives the full variable domain: DTGVSQNPRHKITKRGQNVTFRCDPISEHNRLYWYRQTLGQGPEFLTYFQNEAQLEKSRLLSDRFSAERPKGSFSTLEIQRTEQGDSAMYLCASSHRDRATSSGNTIYFGEGSWLTVV.

The V and J genes are TRBV28 and TRBJ1-2, with TRBD1 matching 9 bases. CDR3 length: 15 amino acids. Germline loops: CDR1 MDHEN, CDR2 SYDVKM. V shed 5 bases, J shed 9 bases, and the junction held 13 bases outside the gene matches. The CDR3 DNA sequence: TGTGCCAGCAGTGATCGGGACAGGGCCATGGGCAGCTACACCTTC. Its protein product is CASSDRDRAMGSYTF.